The 27 T cell receptor beta chains below were found in one sample sequenced in a study of shared clonotypes between healthy human individuals. Sequencing used immunoSEQ multiplex PCR; TCRdb keeps in-frame clones, though not all of them. The sample shows millions of clones, around 95% of them seen only once. The sequenced sample was naive CD4+ T cells sorted from blood. Subset: CD45RA+ positively selected. The receptors come from a man in his late teens or twenties in good health.

The V call is TRBV27, the J call TRBJ2-7, with 8 bases that match TRBD2. In germline, CDR1 is MNHEY, CDR2 SMNVEV (reference sequence). Germline trimming cut 5 bases from V and 7 bases from J; bases unmatched to any gene: 7. The CDR3 contains 13 residues. CDR3 in amino acids: CASSPLLAGEQYF. In DNA form, the CDR3 reads TGTGCCAGCAGTCCCCTTTTAGCGGGGGAGCAGTACTTC.

CDR3 protein: CASSEGTGRNYGYTF. The CDR3 nucleotides are TGTGCCAGCAGCGAGGGGACAGGGAGGAACTATGGCTACACCTTC. V is TRBV5-4 and J is TRBJ1-2; TRBD1 agrees at 9 bases. This CDR3 comprises 15 residues. Germline CDR1 and CDR2: SGHNT and YYREEE (reference sequence). Unmatched junction bases numbered 6, after V lost 4 bases and J lost 2 bases.

The chain links TRBV27 to TRBJ2-3; 9 nucleotides match TRBD1. The ends lost 5 bases at V and 2 bases at J; junction bases unmatched: 5. The length of the CDR3 is 15 residues. The germline CDR1 and CDR2 sequences are MNHEY and SMNVEV (reference sequence). Written as DNA, the CDR3 is TGTGCCAGCAGTACACGGACAGGGGCCACAGATACGCAGTATTTT. Residues: CASSTRTGATDTQYF.

The genes are TRBV5-1 and TRBJ2-1; 10 bases fit TRBD2. V trimming: 0 bases; J trimming: 7 bases; junction bases outside the gene matches: 7. Germline V gene lookup returns CDR1 SGHRS and CDR2 YFSETQ. The CDR3 has 16 amino acids. The CDR3 DNA is TGCGCCAGCAGCTTGGTTGGGGGACTAGCGTTGAATGAGCAGTTCTTC. Translating it yields CASSLVGGLALNEQFF.

This sequence joins TRBV6-4 and TRBJ1-2; D is uncertain. Germline V CDR1 and CDR2: MRHNA, SNTAGT. V was clipped by 2 bases and J by 4 bases, with 11 bases between them. The CDR3 spans 14 residues. The CDR3 protein is CASSDEALGYGYTF. CDR3 sequence (DNA): TGTGCCAGCAGTGACGAGGCCTTGGGCTATGGCTACACCTTC.

As DNA, the CDR3 is TGTGCCATCAGTGGGGACATCTACGAGCAGTACTTC. Residues: CAISGDIYEQYF. The chain has TRBV10-3 and TRBJ2-7; D perhaps matches TRBD1 (6 bases). Germline V gives CDR1 ENHRY, CDR2 SYGVKD. V was shortened by 4 bases and J by 3 bases, with 7 bases between the two germline ends. CDR3 length equals 12 residues.

The chain is built from TRBV7-9 and TRBJ1-4, with 9 bases that match TRBD1. CDR1 and CDR2 (germline): SEHNR, FQNEAQ (reference sequence). With 1 base clipped from V and 5 bases from J, the junction kept 5 bases outside the gene matches. The CDR3 is 16 residues long. The CDR3 loop reads CASSLEGQGWNEKLFF. The CDR3 bases are TGTGCCAGCAGCTTAGAAGGACAGGGGTGGAATGAAAAACTGTTTTTT.

This sequence joins TRBV5-4 and TRBJ2-1; D is possibly TRBD1 (5 bases). The germline V and J ends were trimmed by 1 base and 1 base, with 9 bases remaining between them. The CDR3 length is 15 residues. CDR1 SGHNT and CDR2 YYREEE come from the germline V gene (reference sequence). The CDR3 sequence is CASSLLDRSYNEQFF. The CDR3 DNA is TGTGCCAGCAGCTTGCTTGACAGATCCTACAATGAGCAGTTCTTC.

The chain links TRBV10-3 to TRBJ2-1, with D perhaps matching TRBD1 or TRBD2 (6 bases each). Germline V gives CDR1 ENHRY, CDR2 SYGVKD. This CDR3 contains 16 residues. Trimming removed 8 bases at V and 5 bases at J, with 22 bases between. The CDR3 protein is CAIGGGRTGSDNEQFF. The CDR3 nucleotides read TGTGCCATCGGAGGGGGGCGAACGGGATCCGACAATGAGCAGTTCTTC.

The chain carries TRBV5-4 and TRBJ1-4; TRBD1 might be the D (6 bases). Looked up from germline, CDR1 is SGHNT and CDR2 is YYREEE (reference sequence). V gave up 3 bases and J gave up 8 bases, with 14 bases separating them. The CDR3 is 14 residues long. The CDR3 loop reads CASSWDNVGEKLFF. The CDR3 coding sequence is TGTGCCAGCAGCTGGGACAACGTGGGCGAAAAACTGTTTTTT.

CDR3 DNA: TGCGCCAGCAGCCAAGTCCCGCTCATACTCGGAAAGAATGAGCAGTTCTTC. This encodes CASSQVPLILGKNEQFF. This sequence joins TRBV4-1 and TRBJ2-1; D is ambiguous. The germline V gene encodes CDR1 MGHRA and CDR2 YSYEKL. There are 17 residues in the CDR3. The V end lost 1 base, the J end lost 7 bases, and 20 bases lay between the germline ends.

The chain recombines TRBV4-3 with TRBJ2-3; 13 bases fit TRBD2. The CDR3 covers 19 residues. Germline V gene lookup returns CDR1 LGHNA and CDR2 YSLEER. V shed 0 bases, J shed 5 bases, and the junction held 11 bases outside the gene matches. CDR3 residues: CASSQDGGTSGRAGDTQYF. CDR3 nucleotides: TGCGCCAGCAGCCAAGACGGTGGAACTAGCGGGAGGGCCGGAGATACGCAGTATTTT.

The rearrangement links TRBV7-9 to TRBJ1-4; D unclear. This CDR3 has 15 residues. Looked up from germline, CDR1 is SEHNR and CDR2 is FQNEAQ (reference sequence). V gave up 5 bases and J gave up 0 bases, with 10 bases separating them. The CDR3 nucleotides read TGTGCCAGCAGCCCTGACACATCAACTAATGAAAAACTGTTTTTT. Its translation: CASSPDTSTNEKLFF.

The chain carries TRBV6-6 and TRBJ1-5; TRBD1 agrees at 10 bases. The germline gives CDR1 MNHNY, CDR2 SVGAGI (reference sequence). This CDR3 spans 14 amino acids. V was clipped by 5 bases and J by 6 bases; unmatched bases: 4. CDR3 bases: TGTGCCAGCAGTGTTGGACAGGGGGTTCAGCCCCAGCATTTT. Translation gives CASSVGQGVQPQHF.

The CDR3 sequence: CASSLGSEGQYF. The CDR3 DNA is TGTGCCAGCAGTTTGGGATCCGAGGGGCAGTACTTC. The J gene is TRBJ2-7, the V gene TRBV6-6; D possibly corresponds to TRBD2 (5 bases). The CDR3 loop spans 12 amino acids. Germline CDR1 MNHNY, CDR2 SVGAGI (reference sequence). The V end lost 4 bases, the J end lost 9 bases, and 13 bases lay between the germline ends.

The chain is built from TRBV28 and TRBJ1-6; 9 bases are a match to TRBD1. Germline assignment: CDR1 MDHEN and CDR2 SYDVKM. V was pared by 2 bases and J by 7 bases, with 6 bases of the junction left unmatched. CDR3 length: 16 amino acids. The CDR3 DNA sequence: TGTGCCAGCAGTTTAAAGGGACAGGGCGTAAATTCACCCCTCCACTTT. It codes for CASSLKGQGVNSPLHF.

In regard to this clone: Other DNA sequences in the same sample also yield this CDR3. The V call is TRBV11-2, the J call TRBJ1-4, with D possibly matching TRBD1 (5 bases). V was cut by 5 bases and J by 0 bases, with 10 bases left in between. This CDR3 comprises 15 residues. Germline loops: CDR1 SGHAT, CDR2 FQNNGV. The CDR3 DNA reads TGTGCCAGCAGCATTCGGGGCGCAACTAATGAAAAACTGTTTTTT. Translated: CASSIRGATNEKLFF.

The rearrangement links TRBV11-3 to TRBJ2-5; tentative D call: TRBD2 (6 bases). Trimming removed 0 bases at V and 5 bases at J, with 13 bases between. CDR1 SGHNT and CDR2 YENEEA come from the germline V gene. The CDR3 totals 15 residues. CDR3 protein: CASSLELAKGETQYF. The CDR3 nucleotides read TGTGCCAGCAGCTTAGAACTAGCCAAGGGGGAGACCCAGTACTTC. The full variable domain, in which reference TRBV11-3 and TRBJ2-5 provide the parts outside the CDR3, is EAGVVQSPRYKIIEKKQPVAFWCNPISGHNTLYWYLQNLGQGPELLIRYENEEAVDDSQLPKDRFSAERLKGVDSTLKIQPAELGDSAVYLCASSLELAKGETQYFGPGTRLLVL.

The V gene is TRBV10-1, the J gene TRBJ1-1, with a possible D match to TRBD1 (6 bases). The CDR3 length is 16 residues. Germline V gene lookup returns CDR1 WNHNN and CDR2 SYGVQD (reference sequence). Trimming removed 3 bases from V and 0 bases from J, with 14 bases in between. Here the CDR3 reads CASSESGVGMNTEAFF. In DNA form, the CDR3 reads TGCGCCAGCAGTGAATCAGGGGTTGGAATGAACACTGAAGCTTTCTTT.

The chain recombines TRBV11-2 with TRBJ2-2; no firm D call. CDR1 is SGHAT and CDR2 is FQNNGV in the germline V gene. Trimming took off 5 bases at V and 10 bases at J, with 8 bases between the two ends. The length of the CDR3 is 11 residues. As DNA, the CDR3 is TGTGCCAGCAGCCCCTTCGAGGAGCTGTTTTTT. Translated: CASSPFEELFF.

This chain uses TRBV30 with TRBJ2-3; 15 bases fit TRBD2. Germline CDR1 is GTSNPN and CDR2 is SVGIG (reference sequence). V lost 0 bases to trimming and J lost 0 bases; unmatched junction nucleotides: 7. This CDR3 region has 19 residues. CDR3 coding DNA: TGTGCCTGGAGTGTACGTCGGACTAGCGGGAGGGATAGCACAGATACGCAGTATTTT. This gives the protein CAWSVRRTSGRDSTDTQYF. Full variable domain (remainder filled in from reference TRBV30 and TRBJ2-3): SQTIHQWPATLVQPVGSPLSLECTVEGTSNPNLYWYRQAAGRGLQLLFYSVGIGQISSEVPQNLSASRPQDRQFILSSKKLLLSDSGFYLCAWSVRRTSGRDSTDTQYFGPGTRLTVL.

V usage is TRBV27 and J usage is TRBJ2-7; D gene ambiguous. CDR3 size: 12 residues. The germline gives CDR1 MNHEY, CDR2 SMNVEV (reference sequence). Deletions cut 6 bases from V and 10 bases from J, with 16 bases between. The CDR3 DNA is TGTGCCAGCAGCGATTCTCTAGGGCCACAGTACTTC. It is translated as CASSDSLGPQYF.

This clone was detected only once. The V and J genes are TRBV19 and TRBJ2-4; 7 positions match TRBD1. Germline V gene data show CDR1 as LNHDA and CDR2 as SQIVND (reference sequence). The CDR3 runs to 17 residues. Trimming removed 0 bases from V and 0 bases from J; junction bases left unmatched: 5. CDR3 in amino acids: CASSIDRGNLAKNIQYF. The DNA for the CDR3 is TGTGCCAGTAGTATAGACAGGGGGAACTTAGCCAAAAACATTCAGTACTTC.

The chain has TRBV18 and TRBJ1-3, with D perhaps TRBD1 (5 bases). There are 17 residues in the CDR3. Trimming cost V 2 bases and J 0 bases, with 14 bases left between them. CDR1 and CDR2 (germline): KGHSH, LQKENI. The CDR3 sequence is CASSPAGGLSSGNTIYF. The CDR3 coding sequence is TGTGCCAGCTCACCAGCGGGGGGATTAAGCTCTGGAAACACCATATATTTT.

The rearrangement joins TRBV30 to TRBJ1-4; D gene unclear. CDR3 length: 14 amino acids. Per germline, CDR1 GTSNPN and CDR2 SVGIG (reference sequence). V was shortened by 0 bases and J by 9 bases, with 14 bases between the two germline ends. CDR3: CAWSVVGGPQKLFF. CDR3 in DNA: TGTGCCTGGAGTGTCGTAGGCGGACCCCAAAAACTGTTTTTT.

Turning to this clone: A much more abundant neighbour one base away suggests this may be a read error. The chain employs TRBV28 and TRBJ1-5; no reliable D call. Germline V gene lookup returns CDR1 MDHEN and CDR2 SYDVKM. This CDR3 has 14 amino acids. The chain's CDR3 is CAGSFRQGNQPQHF. In DNA form, the CDR3 reads TGTGCCGGCAGTTTTCGGCAAGGAAATCAGCCCCAGCATTTT.

The chain combines TRBV4-2 with TRBJ2-4; 14 bases line up with TRBD2. The J segment lost 8 bases and the V segment lost 3 bases, leaving 9 bases of the junction unmatched. CDR3 size: 17 residues. Germline V gene data show CDR1 as LGHNA and CDR2 as YNFKEQ. CDR3 protein: CASSQKGLAGEGDIQYF. For the CDR3, the DNA is TGTGCCAGCAGCCAGAAGGGACTAGCGGGGGAGGGAGACATTCAGTACTTC.